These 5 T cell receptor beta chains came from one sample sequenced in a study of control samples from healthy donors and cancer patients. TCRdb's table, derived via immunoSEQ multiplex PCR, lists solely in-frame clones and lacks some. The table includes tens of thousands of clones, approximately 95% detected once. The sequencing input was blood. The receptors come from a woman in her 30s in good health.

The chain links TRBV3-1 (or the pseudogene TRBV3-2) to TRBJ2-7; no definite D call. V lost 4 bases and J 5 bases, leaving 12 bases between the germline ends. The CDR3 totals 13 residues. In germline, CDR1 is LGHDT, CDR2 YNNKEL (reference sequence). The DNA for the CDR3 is TGTGCCAGCAGCCCCCCCGGCACCCACGAGCAGTACTTC. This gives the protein CASSPPGTHEQYF.

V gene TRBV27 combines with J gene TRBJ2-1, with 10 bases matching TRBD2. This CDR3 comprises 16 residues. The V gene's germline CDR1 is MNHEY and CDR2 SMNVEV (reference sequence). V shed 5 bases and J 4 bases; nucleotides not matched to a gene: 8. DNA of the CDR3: TGTGCCAGCAGTCCGGTAGCGGGAGGAAGATACAATGAGCAGTTCTTC. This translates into CASSPVAGGRYNEQFF.

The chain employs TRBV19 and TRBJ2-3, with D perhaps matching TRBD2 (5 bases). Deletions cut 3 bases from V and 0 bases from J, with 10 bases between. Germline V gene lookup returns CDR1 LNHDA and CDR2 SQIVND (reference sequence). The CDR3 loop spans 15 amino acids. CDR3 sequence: CASSILSASTDTQYF. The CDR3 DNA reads TGTGCCAGTAGTATTCTTAGCGCAAGCACAGATACGCAGTATTTT.

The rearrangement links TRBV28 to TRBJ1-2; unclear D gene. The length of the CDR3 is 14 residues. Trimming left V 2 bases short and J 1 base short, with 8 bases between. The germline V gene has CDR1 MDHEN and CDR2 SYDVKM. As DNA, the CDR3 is TGTGCCAGCAGTTTACCACTCAATAACTATGGCTACACCTTC. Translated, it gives CASSLPLNNYGYTF.

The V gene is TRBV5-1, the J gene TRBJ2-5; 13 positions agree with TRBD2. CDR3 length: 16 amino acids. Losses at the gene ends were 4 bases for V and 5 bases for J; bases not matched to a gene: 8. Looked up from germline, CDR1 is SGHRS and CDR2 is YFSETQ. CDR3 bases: TGCGCCAGCAGCAAAGGACTAGCGGGAGTCACGGAGACCCAGTACTTC. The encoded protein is CASSKGLAGVTETQYF.